The next 27 T cell receptor beta chains were all read from a single sample in a study of T cell changes during pregnancy in multiple sclerosis. Profiling relied on immunoSEQ multiplex PCR, and the TCRdb table lists in-frame clones only, not all of them. The sample records 55,000 to 70,000 clones, roughly 93% being singletons. Source: CD4+ T cells from peripheral blood mononuclear cells, taken before pregnancy. The receptors were sampled from a female donor with multiple sclerosis, enrolled in a pregnancy study.

V is TRBV7-8 and J is TRBJ2-3; 8 bases agree with TRBD2. V dropped 2 bases and J dropped 6; count of bases not matched to a gene: 7. Looked up from germline, CDR1 is SGHVS and CDR2 is FQNEAQ. The CDR3 consists of 15 residues. CDR3 sequence: CASSLNRGGLDTQYF. CDR3 nucleotides: TGTGCCAGCAGCTTAAATCGGGGGGGTTTGGATACGCAGTATTTT.

V usage is TRBV18 and J usage is TRBJ1-1; maybe TRBD1 (5 bases). Germline CDR1 and CDR2: KGHSH and LQKENI. This CDR3 has 15 amino acids. V lost 0 bases to trimming and J lost 4 bases, with 12 bases between them. Here the CDR3 DNA reads TGTGCCAGCTCACCACCGTCTGGTCAGGGCACTGAAGCTTTCTTT. Translating gives CASSPPSGQGTEAFF.

This sequence joins TRBV6-5 and TRBJ1-4, with D perhaps matching TRBD1 (5 bases). Germline V gene sequence: CDR1 MNHEY, CDR2 SVGAGI. Between the trimmed V and J ends, which lost 6 bases and 6 bases, there was a span of 17 bases. The CDR3 length is 15 residues. CDR3 DNA: TGTGCCAGCAGACCCCAGGGCCGGGGGGATGAAAAACTGTTTTTT. It translates to CASRPQGRGDEKLFF.

CDR3 sequence: CAWRGMNTEAFF. CDR3 in DNA: TGTGCCTGGAGGGGCATGAACACTGAAGCTTTCTTT. The genes are TRBV30 and TRBJ1-1; D remains unclear. The CDR3 contains 12 residues. Germline V CDR1 and CDR2: GTSNPN, SVGIG (reference sequence). V lost 3 bases and J 0 bases, leaving 5 bases between the germline ends.

The chain employs TRBV19 and TRBJ1-5; 9 nucleotides match TRBD1. Germline lookup yields CDR1 LNHDA and CDR2 SQIVND (reference sequence). Losses at the gene ends were 6 bases for V and 7 bases for J; bases not matched to a gene: 13. This CDR3 has 16 amino acids. The CDR3 coding sequence is TGTGCCAGTAGCTTCCTCTCGACAGGGGGTGGACAGCCCCAGCATTTT. This gives the protein CASSFLSTGGGQPQHF.

This chain joins TRBV9 and TRBJ2-1, with 9 bases matching TRBD2. Germline loops: CDR1 SGDLS, CDR2 YYNGEE. J was trimmed by 5 bases and V by 0 bases; bases with no gene match: 6. The CDR3 has 16 amino acids. CDR3 in amino acids: CASSVALREGDNEQFF. The CDR3 nucleotides read TGTGCCAGCAGCGTAGCTCTGCGGGAGGGTGACAATGAGCAGTTCTTC.

CDR3 residues: CASTFLGSSGQHF. Here the CDR3 DNA reads TGTGCCAGTACTTTCCTTGGGAGCAGCGGACAGCATTTT. The chain has TRBV19 and TRBJ1-5; D is undetermined. V was cut by 7 bases and J by 13 bases, with 20 bases left in between. CDR3 length: 13 residues. Germline CDR1 is LNHDA and CDR2 is SQIVND (reference sequence).

The CDR3 protein is CASSIGPGAYNEQFF. The DNA of the CDR3 is TGTGCCAGTAGTATAGGGCCGGGAGCGTACAATGAGCAGTTCTTC. This chain uses TRBV19 with TRBJ2-1, with a tentative D call TRBD2 (6 bases). CDR1 is LNHDA and CDR2 is SQIVND in the germline V gene (reference sequence). Trimming stripped 1 base from V and 4 bases from J, with 11 bases between. The CDR3 runs to 15 residues.

The chain links TRBV5-1 to TRBJ2-5; D is unclear. CDR3 size: 14 residues. The germline V and J ends were trimmed by 1 base and 1 base, with 8 bases remaining between them. Looked up from germline, CDR1 is SGHRS and CDR2 is YFSETQ. In DNA, the CDR3 is TGCGCCAGCAGCTTGAGCGCGGCCCAAGAGACCCAGTACTTC. Residues: CASSLSAAQETQYF.

This chain connects TRBV23-1 to TRBJ2-5, with D tentatively TRBD2 (6 bases). TRBV23-1 is an open reading frame, and its role is uncertain. The CDR3 is made up of 16 amino acids. Trimming shortened V by 4 bases and J by 3 bases, and 18 bases separated the two germline ends. CDR3 amino acids: CASSPSEGRSEETQYF. CDR3 DNA: TGCGCCAGCAGTCCCTCCGAGGGGAGGAGTGAAGAGACCCAGTACTTC.

The V call is TRBV28, the J call TRBJ2-1, with D uncertain. Germline CDR1 and CDR2: MDHEN and SYDVKM. The CDR3 is 13 residues long. The V end lost 3 bases, the J end lost 8 bases, and 11 bases lay between the germline ends. CDR3: CASSFPFSDEQFF. DNA of the CDR3: TGTGCCAGCAGTTTTCCGTTCAGCGATGAGCAGTTCTTC. Variable domain in full (rest from reference TRBV28 and TRBJ2-1): DVKVTQSSRYLVKRTGEKVFLECVQDMDHENMFWYRQDPGLGLRLIYFSYDVKMKEKGDIPEGYSVSREKKERFSLILESASTNQTSMYLCASSFPFSDEQFFGPGTRLTVL.

This rearrangement joins TRBV25-1 to TRBJ2-1; D is uncertain. This CDR3 is 13 amino acids long. V lost 3 bases to trimming and J lost 12 bases, with 15 bases between them. Germline assignment: CDR1 MGHDK and CDR2 SYGVNS. The CDR3 reads CASSDYSSGGQFF. The CDR3 DNA sequence: TGTGCCAGCAGTGATTACTCTTCTGGTGGGCAGTTCTTC. The whole variable domain, remainder taken from reference TRBV25-1 and TRBJ2-1, is EADIYQTPRYLVIGTGKKITLECSQTMGHDKMYWYQQDPGMELHLIHYSYGVNSTEKGDLSSESTVSRIRTEHFPLTLESARPSHTSQYLCASSDYSSGGQFFGPGTRLTVL.

This clone was recorded only once. The J gene is TRBJ2-1, the V gene TRBV5-1; 10 positions match TRBD2. The germline V gene encodes CDR1 SGHRS and CDR2 YFSETQ. The ends lost 6 bases at V and 4 bases at J; junction bases unmatched: 7. The CDR3 runs to 15 residues. CDR3 sequence: CASINVAGGYNEQFF. DNA for the CDR3: TGCGCCAGCATCAACGTAGCGGGAGGTTACAATGAGCAGTTCTTC.

This clone was recorded only once. J is TRBJ1-5 and V is TRBV28, with 8 nucleotides matching TRBD1. This CDR3 contains 14 residues. Germline CDR1 MDHEN, CDR2 SYDVKM. V lost 6 bases to trimming and J lost 2 bases; unmatched junction nucleotides: 3. The CDR3 coding sequence is TGTGCCAGCAGCCCGGACAGGGGCAATCAGCCCCAGCATTTT. As protein: CASSPDRGNQPQHF.

The chain combines TRBV11-3 with TRBJ2-7, with a weak D call TRBD1 (7 bases). V gave up 1 base and J gave up 6 bases, with 19 bases separating them. The CDR3 length is 16 residues. Germline V gives CDR1 SGHNT, CDR2 YENEEA. As DNA, the CDR3 is TGTGCCAGCAGCTTAGGTGTCCTGCCAGGGGGGAGCGAGCAGTACTTC. This sequence encodes CASSLGVLPGGSEQYF.

The chain uses TRBV28 and TRBJ1-1; no definite D call. The germline V gene encodes CDR1 MDHEN and CDR2 SYDVKM. The germline V and J ends were trimmed by 2 bases and 5 bases, with 12 bases remaining between them. The CDR3 runs to 14 residues. The CDR3 is CASSLVGGMTEAFF. CDR3 sequence (DNA): TGTGCCAGCAGTTTAGTGGGAGGTATGACTGAAGCTTTCTTT.

This sequence joins TRBV6-5 and TRBJ2-1; no definite D call. Germline loops: CDR1 MNHEY, CDR2 SVGAGI. V was cut by 5 bases and J by 5 bases, with 4 bases left in between. This CDR3 spans 11 amino acids. CDR3 in amino acids: CASSQNNEQFF. CDR3 DNA: TGTGCCAGCAGTCAAAACAATGAGCAGTTCTTC.

A single count supports this clone. The CDR3 loop is CASSLLRGQPQHF. The CDR3 nucleotides read TGTGCCAGCAGTTTACTCAGGGGTCAGCCCCAGCATTTT. The chain carries TRBV27 and TRBJ1-5; perhaps TRBD1 as D (6 bases). Germline loops: CDR1 MNHEY, CDR2 SMNVEV (reference sequence). The V and J ends lost 2 bases and 6 bases respectively, with 8 bases between them. The CDR3 consists of 13 residues.

This clone was seen a single time. The chain is built from TRBV4-1 and TRBJ2-3; possibly TRBD1 for D (5 bases). The length of the CDR3 is 12 residues. Trimming pared 6 bases from V and 2 bases from J, leaving 6 bases between. The germline CDR1 and CDR2 sequences are MGHRA and YSYEKL. The CDR3 DNA reads as TGCGCCAGCAGGGACATCACAGATACGCAGTATTTT. The encoded protein is CASRDITDTQYF.

This clone was counted a single time. J is TRBJ2-1 and V is TRBV4-1; 8 bases map to TRBD2. In germline, CDR1 is MGHRA, CDR2 YSYEKL. The CDR3 consists of 17 residues. The junction had 10 bases not matched to a gene; V was cut back by 1 base and J by 5 bases. The CDR3 nucleotides read TGCGCCAGCAGCCAAGTTGAAGAAAGAGCGGGAGACAATGAGCAGTTCTTC. Amino acids: CASSQVEERAGDNEQFF.

Concerning this clone itself: One end of the junction does not line up with germline, which may come from a read error. The rearrangement joins TRBV7-7 to TRBJ2-7; tentative D call: TRBD1 (5 bases). CDR1 is SSHAT, CDR2 FNYEAQ, per germline (reference sequence). The CDR3 is 14 amino acids. CDR3 amino acids: CASSLLPGSYEQYF. In DNA form, the CDR3 reads TGTGCTAGCAGCTTATTGCCAGGGTCCTACGAGCAGTACTTC.

This chain uses TRBV7-2 with TRBJ2-2, with D unresolved. Germline V gene sequence: CDR1 SGHTA, CDR2 FQGNSA. The CDR3 consists of 13 residues. Between the trimmed V and J ends, which lost 5 bases and 7 bases, there was a span of 11 bases. The chain's CDR3 is CASSRDSVGELFF. CDR3 DNA: TGTGCCAGCAGCAGAGACTCGGTCGGGGAGCTGTTTTTT.

The chain carries TRBV18 and TRBJ2-7, with 9 bases aligning to TRBD1. Germline V gives CDR1 KGHSH, CDR2 LQKENI. V shed 1 base, J shed 2 bases, and the junction held 0 bases outside the gene matches. The CDR3 spans 14 residues. As DNA, the CDR3 is TGTGCCAGCTCACCACGACAGGGGGCCTACGAGCAGTACTTC. This codes for CASSPRQGAYEQYF. Using reference TRBV18 and TRBJ2-7 for the parts outside the CDR3, the full variable domain is NAGVMQNPRHLVRRRGQEARLRCSPMKGHSHVYWYRQLPEEGLKFMVYLQKENIIDESGMPKERFSAEFPKEGPSILRIQQVVRGDSAAYFCASSPRQGAYEQYFGPGTRLTVT.

This chain uses TRBV7-9 with TRBJ1-2; possibly TRBD1 for D (6 bases). V lost 0 bases and J 6 bases, leaving 14 bases between the germline ends. CDR1 is SEHNR, CDR2 FQNEAQ, per germline (reference sequence). This CDR3 has 15 residues. CDR3 DNA: TGTGCCAGCAGCTTAGCCGCAGGGGTTGGCGATGGCTACACCTTC. Translated: CASSLAAGVGDGYTF.

The J gene is TRBJ2-1, the V gene TRBV7-3, with D maybe TRBD2 (5 bases). The CDR3 consists of 15 residues. CDR1 is SGHTA and CDR2 is FQGTGA in the germline V gene. Between the trimmed V and J ends, which lost 5 bases and 2 bases, there was a span of 13 bases. The CDR3 DNA is TGTGCCAGCAGCATGAGGGCCGACCCCTACAATGAGCAGTTCTTC. Translating gives CASSMRADPYNEQFF.

V is TRBV9 and J is TRBJ1-3, with D uncertain. Trimming removed 0 bases at V and 0 bases at J, with 22 bases between. The CDR3 totals 20 residues. Germline V gives CDR1 SGDLS, CDR2 YYNGEE. The CDR3: CASSVEAGIAVLSSGNTIYF. Written as DNA, the CDR3 is TGTGCCAGCAGCGTAGAAGCTGGGATAGCGGTATTGTCCTCTGGAAACACCATATATTTT.

In DNA, the CDR3 is TGTGCCAGCTCACAAGCGATCAGGGACACTGAAGCTTTCTTT. Amino acid sequence: CASSQAIRDTEAFF. The chain combines TRBV18 with TRBJ1-1; D may be TRBD1 (5 bases). The CDR3 is 14 residues long. Trimming stripped 4 bases from V and 3 bases from J, with 12 bases between. Germline V gene lookup returns CDR1 KGHSH and CDR2 LQKENI. Full variable domain (remainder filled in from reference TRBV18 and TRBJ1-1): NAGVMQNPRHLVRRRGQEARLRCSPMKGHSHVYWYRQLPEEGLKFMVYLQKENIIDESGMPKERFSAEFPKEGPSILRIQQVVRGDSAAYFCASSQAIRDTEAFFGQGTRLTVV.